These T cell receptor beta chains were read from a single sample in a study of blood T cell repertoires in COVID-19. The method was immunoSEQ multiplex PCR; TCRdb's version includes in-frame clones alone and lacks a portion of them. Of about 97,000 clones in the sample, nearly 90% were seen once. Sequenced material: peripheral blood. The receptors stem from a man aged 50 or older with active COVID-19. Both conserved end residues are part of each CDR3. Each record gives: CDR3 protein, CDR3 DNA, J gene, D gene, clone size, V gene. D genes are given only for firm matches. Not all rows give a size; the values are once, few, many and, for expanded clones, a class.

CATLSYIQYF	TGCGCCACCCTGAGCTACATTCAGTACTTC	TRBJ2-4	-	-	TRBV10-1
CAWSFGDTQYF	TGTGCCTGGAGTTTCGGAGATACGCAGTATTTT	TRBJ2-3	-	once	TRBV30
CASSLRGGTEAFF	TGTGCCAGCAGTTTAAGAGGGGGCACTGAAGCTTTCTTT	TRBJ1-1	-	-	TRBV12-3/TRBV12-4
CAISDPPGGLGYEQYF	TGTGCCATCAGTGATCCTCCGGGTGGTTTAGGCTACGAGCAGTACTTC	TRBJ2-7	-	-	TRBV10-3
CASSLFRRSGAQPQHF	TGTGCCAGCAGCTTGTTTCGGAGGTCAGGGGCGCAGCCCCAGCATTTT	TRBJ1-5	-	once	TRBV5-6
CASSVERGLAEQYF	TGCGCCAGCAGCGTCGAGCGGGGCCTTGCCGAGCAGTACTTC	TRBJ2-7	TRBD2	-	TRBV5-1
CASSLSRTGPASHEQYF	TGTGCCAGCAGCTTATCCCGAACAGGCCCTGCCTCCCACGAGCAGTACTTC	TRBJ2-7	-	once	TRBV7-2
CASSLWGQSQTQETQYF	TGTGCCAGCAGCTTATGGGGACAGTCCCAGACCCAAGAGACCCAGTACTTC	TRBJ2-5	TRBD1	once	TRBV7-2
CASSNRGLGQPQHF	TGTGCCAGCAGTAACCGAGGACTAGGACAGCCCCAGCATTTT	TRBJ1-5	-	few	TRBV6-5
CASSLEHQNSPLHF	TGCGCCAGCAGCTTGGAACACCAGAATTCACCCCTCCACTTT	TRBJ1-6	-	-	TRBV5-1
CASSLAGGPRNEQFF	TGTGCCAGCTCATTAGCGGGGGGGCCGAGGAATGAGCAGTTCTTC	TRBJ2-1	TRBD2	-	TRBV4-2
CAISETGDVTEAFF	TGTGCCATCAGTGAGACGGGGGATGTCACTGAAGCTTTCTTT	TRBJ1-1	-	-	TRBV10-3
CASSPGGQGFDEQYF	TGTGCCAGCAGCCCCGGGGGACAGGGGTTCGACGAGCAGTACTTC	TRBJ2-7	TRBD1	few	TRBV5-6
CASFRAGGMNEQYF	TGTGCCAGCTTTAGGGCAGGGGGTATGAACGAGCAGTACTTC	TRBJ2-7	TRBD1	-	TRBV2
CASSPVGFGGFNYGYTF	TGTGCCAGCAGCCCCGTAGGGTTTGGGGGGTTTAACTATGGCTACACCTTC	TRBJ1-2	-	once	TRBV5-6
CASSYWRDSYGYTF	TGTGCCAGCAGTTACTGGAGGGATAGCTATGGCTACACCTTC	TRBJ1-2	-	once	TRBV6-5
CASSPRLNQPQHF	TGTGCCAGCTCACCTCGACTCAATCAGCCCCAGCATTTT	TRBJ1-5	-	-	TRBV18
CASSRNPTFERVTEAFF	TGTGCCAGCAGCCGGAACCCCACGTTTGAGCGGGTCACTGAAGCTTTCTTT	TRBJ1-1	-	-	TRBV13
CASSSTGSGANVLTF	TGTGCTAGCAGCTCGACAGGATCTGGGGCCAACGTCCTGACTTTC	TRBJ2-6	-	-	TRBV7-7
CATSEAHTGELFF	TGTGCCACCAGTGAAGCTCACACCGGGGAGCTGTTTTTT	TRBJ2-2	-	few	TRBV24-1
CASIREGNQPQHF	TGTGCCAGCATCAGGGAGGGCAATCAGCCCCAGCATTTT	TRBJ1-5	-	-	TRBV6-5
CASSAQGGEWETQYF	TGCGCCAGCAGCGCCCAAGGGGGCGAATGGGAGACCCAGTACTTC	TRBJ2-5	TRBD1	once	TRBV5-1
CASSPDRNYGYTF	TGTGCCAGCAGTCCGGACAGGAACTATGGCTACACCTTC	TRBJ1-2	TRBD1	once	TRBV12-3/TRBV12-4
CASSQDLGEAGYTF	TGCGCCAGCAGCCAAGATTTAGGGGAGGCCGGCTACACCTTC	TRBJ1-2	-	once	TRBV4-3
CASSPFTGGEQFF	TGCGCCAGCTCCCCTTTCACAGGGGGTGAGCAGTTCTTC	TRBJ2-1	TRBD1	-	TRBV10-2
CASSLNGQPQHF	TGTGCCAGCAGCTTAAACGGGCAGCCCCAGCATTTT	TRBJ1-5	-	-	TRBV5-6
CASSVGRTGEETQYF	TGTGCCAGCAGCGTGGGACGGACAGGGGAAGAGACCCAGTACTTC	TRBJ2-5	TRBD1	-	TRBV9
CASRSTGTGELFF	TGTGCCAGCAGGTCCACGGGCACCGGGGAGCTGTTTTTT	TRBJ2-2	-	-	TRBV7-3
CASGPGGETQYF	TGTGCCAGCGGCCCGGGGGGAGAGACCCAGTACTTC	TRBJ2-5	TRBD2	-	TRBV11-3
CASRHEYNTDTQYF	TGCGCCAGCCGCCATGAGTATAACACAGATACGCAGTATTTT	TRBJ2-3	-	-	TRBV5-1
CASSLTGGSYEQYF	TGTGCCAGCAGTTTAACAGGGGGGTCCTACGAGCAGTACTTC	TRBJ2-7	TRBD1	-	TRBV27
CASRLGGANEKLFF	TGTGCCAGCAGACTCGGAGGGGCTAATGAAAAACTGTTTTTT	TRBJ1-4	-	once	TRBV6-5
CASSQDAGGGTDTQYF	TGTGCCAGCAGCCAAGATGCCGGGGGGGGCACAGATACGCAGTATTTT	TRBJ2-3	TRBD2	once	TRBV3-1/TRBV3-2
CASSLQFQGGQYF	TGTGCCAGCAGCCTTCAGTTTCAAGGAGGGCAGTACTTC	TRBJ2-7	-	-	TRBV27
CASSQGAGSGEQFF	TGTGCCAGCTCACAGGGGGCCGGGTCTGGTGAGCAGTTCTTC	TRBJ2-1	TRBD1	-	TRBV5-4
CASSLYSQGGAGNTIYF	TGTGCCAGCAGCTTATATAGCCAGGGGGGAGCTGGAAACACCATATATTTT	TRBJ1-3	TRBD1	-	TRBV7-6
CASSENMAKNIQYF	TGTGCCAGCAGTGAAAATATGGCCAAAAACATTCAGTACTTC	TRBJ2-4	-	-	TRBV2
CASSQGANYGYTF	TGCGCCAGCAGCCAAGGGGCAAACTATGGCTACACCTTC	TRBJ1-2	-	-	TRBV4-3
CASSIVRGVSNQPQHF	TGTGCCAGTAGTATAGTCCGGGGGGTTAGCAATCAGCCCCAGCATTTT	TRBJ1-5	-	-	TRBV19
CAWIAGGPTGELFF	TGTGCCTGGATAGCGGGGGGGCCGACCGGGGAGCTGTTTTTT	TRBJ2-2	TRBD2	-	TRBV30
CASSPGLAGVRETQYF	TGTGCCAGCTCACCTGGACTAGCGGGGGTACGGGAGACCCAGTACTTC	TRBJ2-5	TRBD2	-	TRBV18
CASSPFTGDNTEAFF	TGTGCCAGCAGCCCCTTCACAGGGGATAACACTGAAGCTTTCTTT	TRBJ1-1	TRBD1	few	TRBV7-9
CASSTRTGGFREKLFF	TGTGCCAGCAGCACGCGGACAGGGGGGTTTCGTGAAAAACTGTTTTTT	TRBJ1-4	TRBD1	once	TRBV11-2
CASSLKQGAQNTGELFF	TGCGCCAGCAGCCTAAAACAGGGGGCTCAGAACACCGGGGAGCTGTTTTTT	TRBJ2-2	TRBD1	-	TRBV5-1
CASSPPRGQGTGEQYF	TGTGCCAGCTCACCCCCGAGGGGACAGGGGACAGGCGAGCAGTACTTC	TRBJ2-7	TRBD1	-	TRBV18
CASSGRGLETQYF	TGTGCCAGCAGCGGGAGAGGGCTGGAGACCCAGTACTTC	TRBJ2-5	-	-	TRBV2
CASSFTGHGYTF	TGTGCCAGCAGTTTTACAGGGCATGGCTACACCTTC	TRBJ1-2	-	-	TRBV12-3/TRBV12-4
CASSLQGRNTEAFF	TGTGCCAGCAGCCTACAGGGGAGGAACACTGAAGCTTTCTTT	TRBJ1-1	TRBD1	-	TRBV7-3
CASSLDRGYTGELFF	TGTGCCAGCAGCTTAGACAGGGGTTACACCGGGGAGCTGTTTTTT	TRBJ2-2	TRBD1	-	TRBV5-4
CANTVQGVGNEQFF	TGCGCCAATACGGTACAGGGAGTCGGCAATGAGCAGTTCTTC	TRBJ2-1	-	-	TRBV4-1
CASSPPRQGANLHEQFF	TGTGCCAGCAGCCCCCCTCGACAGGGGGCGAATCTCCATGAGCAGTTCTTC	TRBJ2-1	TRBD1	-	TRBV7-2
CASSLDPFSSGNTIYF	TGTGCCAGCAGCTTAGATCCATTTTCCTCTGGAAACACCATATATTTT	TRBJ1-3	-	few	TRBV11-2
CASSFSGGSTDTQYF	TGTGCCAGCAGTTTTAGCGGGGGGTCCACAGATACGCAGTATTTT	TRBJ2-3	TRBD2	-	TRBV9
CASSGASSYNSPLHF	TGTGCCAGCAGTGGGGCCAGCTCCTATAATTCACCCCTCCACTTT	TRBJ1-6	-	-	TRBV5-5
CASSEVGRESGYTF	TGTGCCAGCAGTGAGGTGGGGCGGGAGAGTGGCTACACCTTC	TRBJ1-2	-	-	TRBV2
CAGGGGVGEQYF	TGTGCCGGGGGTGGCGGGGTAGGCGAGCAGTACTTC	TRBJ2-7	-	-	TRBV2
CASSDRGSNQPQHF	TGTGCCAGCAGTGACAGGGGCAGCAATCAGCCCCAGCATTTT	TRBJ1-5	-	-	TRBV25-1